This T cell receptor beta chain was recovered during a study of a mutant IDH1 vaccine in newly diagnosed glioma. Overall study: The treated population exhibited a male proportion of about 60%, a female proportion of about 38%, and a mean age of about 40 years.

Method: immunoSEQ multiplex PCR; TCRdb's copy keeps in-frame clones and lacks some. In the table there are about 69,000 clones, about 87% of which are singletons. As concerns this clone: Its antigen is not known.

Time point of the sample: week 35, safety follow-up. In the vaccine, a single dose held 300 ug of the mutant IDH1 20-mer peptide, along with topical imiquimod. The ends were cut back, 1 base at V and 2 bases at J, with 10 bases in the middle. The length of the CDR3 is 15 residues. CDR1 and CDR2 from the germline V gene are SGHAT and FQNNGV. The material sequenced was PBMCs, taken from a glioma patient whose treatment included an IDH1 peptide vaccine. The TCR was taken from a young man with glioma. The J gene is TRBJ2-3, the V gene TRBV11-2; TRBD2 might be the D (5 bases). This CDR3 reads CASSLAGWYTDTQYF. Written as DNA, the CDR3 is TGTGCCAGCAGCTTAGCGGGGTGGTACACAGATACGCAGTATTTT.